This section outlines one TCR beta chain sequence together with its context. The target antigen is unknown. PCR employed 60 Vbeta and 13 Jbeta primers. The assay was immunoSEQ multiplex PCR, and TCRdb's table has in-frame clones only and misses some. The data show about 160,000 clones, 75% to 90% seen once. This record belongs to a study of cytomegalovirus exposure and HLA in healthy donors. The length of the CDR3 is 14 residues. Germline CDR1 and CDR2: MDHEN and SYDVKM. After removal of 2 bases from V and 1 base from J, the junction contained 0 bases not matched to a gene. Whole-study results and caveats: In vitro assays verified that a few CMV-associated chains recognized CMV antigens specifically.

This chain joins TRBV28 and TRBJ1-1, with 8 bases identical to TRBD1. This receptor was taken from a young woman in good health and CMV-seronegative. The sample consisted of PBMCs. The CDR3 region is CASSLQGANTEAFF. The CDR3 nucleotides read TGTGCCAGCAGTTTACAGGGGGCGAACACTGAAGCTTTCTTT.